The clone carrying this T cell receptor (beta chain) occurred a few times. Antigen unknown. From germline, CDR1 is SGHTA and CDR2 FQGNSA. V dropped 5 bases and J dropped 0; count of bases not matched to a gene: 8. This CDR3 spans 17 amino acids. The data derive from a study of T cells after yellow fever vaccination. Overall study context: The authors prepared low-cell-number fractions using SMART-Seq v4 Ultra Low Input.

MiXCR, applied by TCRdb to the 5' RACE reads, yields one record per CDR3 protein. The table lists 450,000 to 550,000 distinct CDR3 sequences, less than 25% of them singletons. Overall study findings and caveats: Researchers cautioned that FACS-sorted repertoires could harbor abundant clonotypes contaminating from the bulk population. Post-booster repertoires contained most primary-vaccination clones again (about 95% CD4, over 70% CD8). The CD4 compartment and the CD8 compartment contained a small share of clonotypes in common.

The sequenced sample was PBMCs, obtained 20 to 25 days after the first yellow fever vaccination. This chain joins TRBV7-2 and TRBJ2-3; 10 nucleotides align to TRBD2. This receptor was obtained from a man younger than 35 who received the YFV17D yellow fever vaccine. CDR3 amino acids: CASSRGTSGVSTDTQYF. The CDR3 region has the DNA TGTGCCAGCAGCCGCGGCACTAGCGGGGTGAGCACAGATACGCAGTATTTT.